A selection of T cell receptor beta chains follows, all from one sample in a study of vaccination effects on CD4 cells after COVID-19. The method was immunoSEQ multiplex PCR; TCRdb's version includes in-frame clones alone and lacks a portion of them. The repertoire holds 50,000 or so clones, with around 67% as singletons. Which antigens these TCRs recognize remains unknown. Sequences were derived from CD4+ T cells from PBMCs cultured without peptide, sampled before COVID-19 vaccination. The receptor source for this set is a human donor who received a COVID-19 vaccine. CDR3s include the opening cysteine and the closing phenylalanine or tryptophan. A D gene is named only where the DNA matches it firmly. Some rows mark clone size as missing; the rest say once, few, many or name a class of expanded clone.

abundance,v_gene,d_gene,j_gene,CDR3nt,CDR3aa
NA,TRBV7-9,NA,TRBJ1-5,TGTGCCAGCAGCAAAACAGGCATCAATCAGCCCCAGCATTTT,CASSKTGINQPQHF
few,TRBV7-9,NA,TRBJ1-1,TGTGCCAGCAGCTTAGGACCCACGAACACTGAAGCTTTCTTT,CASSLGPTNTEAFF
NA,TRBV4-3,NA,TRBJ1-1,TGCGCCAGCAGCCAAGGAGGGGGGTCAATGAACACTGAAGCTTTCTTT,CASSQGGGSMNTEAFF
few,TRBV5-6,NA,TRBJ1-1,TGTGCCAGCAGCTTCATACAGAACACTGAAGCTTTCTTT,CASSFIQNTEAFF
NA,TRBV6-5,NA,TRBJ2-6,TGTGCCAGCGGCGTGGCCAGCTCTGGGGCCAACGTCCTGACTTTC,CASGVASSGANVLTF
NA,TRBV11-2,NA,TRBJ2-7,TGTGCCAGCAGCTTAGATTGGGACAATGGTCCAACCGGGCCGAAGTACTTC,CASSLDWDNGPTGPKYF
NA,TRBV9,NA,TRBJ2-7,TGTGCCAGCAGCGTAGACAATTACTCCTACGAGCAGTACTTC,CASSVDNYSYEQYF
once,TRBV27,NA,TRBJ1-5,TGTGCCAGCAGTTCGCAAACAGGGAGGAATCAGCCCCAGCATTTT,CASSSQTGRNQPQHF
NA,TRBV4-3,TRBD1,TRBJ2-4,TGCGCCAGCAGCCAATCACTAACAACAGGGGTTTTGGACTTC,CASSQSLTTGVLDF
NA,TRBV19,TRBD1,TRBJ2-7,TGTGCCAGTAGGCGCCAACCCGACAGGGGCTACGAGCAGTACTTC,CASRRQPDRGYEQYF
NA,TRBV6-6,NA,TRBJ2-5,TGTGCCAGCAGTTACGCGCGGGAGACCCAGTACTTC,CASSYARETQYF
once,TRBV2,TRBD1,TRBJ1-2,TGTGCCAGCTCAACCGACCAGGGGGGGAATGGCTACACCTTC,CASSTDQGGNGYTF
NA,TRBV5-1,TRBD2,TRBJ2-1,TGCGCCAGCAGCTCGGGACTAGCGGGAGACAATGAGCAGTTCTTC,CASSSGLAGDNEQFF
NA,TRBV9,TRBD1,TRBJ1-4,TGTGCCAGCAGCGTAGCCCCGACAGGGCTTAATGAAAAACTGTTTTTT,CASSVAPTGLNEKLFF
NA,TRBV4-2,NA,TRBJ1-2,TGTGCCAGCAGCCAAGGGGGGTTCGGATGGAAATATGGCTACACCTTC,CASSQGGFGWKYGYTF
NA,TRBV7-2,TRBD1,TRBJ2-1,TGTGCCAGCAGCTTACAGGGGGCCCTAGGGAATGAGCAGTTCTTC,CASSLQGALGNEQFF
few,TRBV7-2,NA,TRBJ1-1,TGTGCCAGCGGCCGTCACGCAACGAACACTGAAGCTTTCTTT,CASGRHATNTEAFF
NA,TRBV27,NA,TRBJ1-5,TGTGCCAGCAGTTTGGAGGGTTATAGCAATCAGCCCCAGCATTTT,CASSLEGYSNQPQHF
NA,TRBV11-2,NA,TRBJ1-6,TGTGCCAGCAGCTTTCAGAATTCACCCCTCCACTTT,CASSFQNSPLHF
once,TRBV4-2,NA,TRBJ1-4,TGTGCCAGCAGCCAAGACCCTTCCGATGAAAAACTGTTTTTT,CASSQDPSDEKLFF
NA,TRBV30,NA,TRBJ1-3,TGTGCCTGGTCTGGGACTGGAAACACCATATATTTT,CAWSGTGNTIYF
NA,TRBV7-2,TRBD1,TRBJ1-2,TGTGCCAGCAGCTCACGGACAGGGGGCGGCTACACCTTC,CASSSRTGGGYTF
NA,TRBV18,TRBD1,TRBJ1-1,TGTGCCAGCTCACCATATCAGGGGGTGGACACTGAAGCTTTCTTT,CASSPYQGVDTEAFF
NA,TRBV5-6,TRBD1,TRBJ1-2,TGTGCCAGCAGCTACGGACCCGACAGGGAAAAATCCGCCTTC,CASSYGPDREKSAF
NA,TRBV7-2,TRBD2,TRBJ2-5,TGTGCCAGCAGTCCACGTCCTAGCGGCCAAGAGACCCAGTACTTC,CASSPRPSGQETQYF
few,TRBV2,NA,TRBJ1-5,TGTGCCAGCAGTGAAGCCCGACGGTCCCATCAGCCCCAGCATTTT,CASSEARRSHQPQHF
once,TRBV18,NA,TRBJ1-1,TGTGCCAGCTCACCGGGGGAGAACACTGAAGCTTTCTTT,CASSPGENTEAFF
few,TRBV4-1,NA,TRBJ1-5,TGCGCCAGCAGCCAAGACGGGGGTCAGCCCCAGCATTTT,CASSQDGGQPQHF
NA,TRBV25-1,NA,TRBJ2-6,TGTGCCAGCAGTGAGCTTACAGGGAAAACCTCTGGGGCCAACGTCCTGACTTTC,CASSELTGKTSGANVLTF
NA,TRBV10-3,TRBD2,TRBJ2-2,TGTGCCACGGCCACTAGCGGGGTTATAAACACCGGGGAGCTGTTTTTT,CATATSGVINTGELFF
few,TRBV7-9,TRBD1,TRBJ1-2,TGTGCCAGCAGCTTAGGGGACAGGGAGTTGGATGGCTACACCTTC,CASSLGDRELDGYTF
once,TRBV30,NA,TRBJ1-2,TGTGCCTGGAGTGTACTCCGCCGCCAGGGGTATGGCTACACCTTC,CAWSVLRRQGYGYTF
NA,TRBV2,TRBD1,TRBJ2-5,TGTGCCAGCAGAGCCCGTACGGACAGGGGGCGCAGGGAGACCCAGTACTTC,CASRARTDRGRRETQYF
NA,TRBV7-2,NA,TRBJ2-1,TGTGCCAGCAGCTCCACGGCGGGACAAAAGGCCTACAATGAGCAGTTCTTC,CASSSTAGQKAYNEQFF
NA,TRBV19,NA,TRBJ2-2,TGTGCCAGTAGCCTTGGAGGGAAGGCCGGGGAGCTGTTTTTT,CASSLGGKAGELFF
NA,TRBV4-1,NA,TRBJ2-7,TGCGCCAGCAGCCCAAGAGGGGGAGGGAGGACCGTGAGGTACGAGCAGTACTTC,CASSPRGGGRTVRYEQYF
NA,TRBV11-3,NA,TRBJ1-3,TGTGCCAGCAGCTTAGAAGCGAGGGGCGGACCCCCGTCTACCCCTCGTGGAAACACCATATATTTT,CASSLEARGGPPSTPRGNTIYF
NA,TRBV19,TRBD1,TRBJ1-5,TGTGCCAGTAGTATCCAATGGACAGGGAGTTATAGCAATCAGCCCCAGCATTTT,CASSIQWTGSYSNQPQHF
NA,TRBV15,TRBD2,TRBJ2-1,TGTGCCACCAGCGGTAGCGGGAGGTCCTACAATGAGCAGTTCTTC,CATSGSGRSYNEQFF
NA,TRBV7-6,TRBD2,TRBJ2-1,TGTGCCAGCAGCAGGGGACTAGCGGGAGAAGCTTATGAGCAGTTCTTC,CASSRGLAGEAYEQFF
few,TRBV14,NA,TRBJ1-3,TGTGCCAGCAGCCTCAACTCTGGAAACACCATATATTTT,CASSLNSGNTIYF
few,TRBV2,NA,TRBJ1-3,TGTGCCAGCAGTCGGGACAACTTTGGCCACTCTGGAAACACCATATATTTT,CASSRDNFGHSGNTIYF
NA,TRBV15,NA,TRBJ2-5,TGTGCCACCAGCAGTTCCCCTGTGAGGCAGCAAGAGACCCAGTACTTC,CATSSSPVRQQETQYF
NA,TRBV30,NA,TRBJ1-3,TGTGCCTGGAGTGTAAGAGGGGCGGAAAACACCATATATTTT,CAWSVRGAENTIYF
few,TRBV30,NA,TRBJ1-2,TGTGCCTGGTCGACTGGGGCCCTAGCTAACTATGGCTACACCTTC,CAWSTGALANYGYTF
few,TRBV9,NA,TRBJ2-1,TGTGCCAGCAGCGCAATGCCGGGACTTTACAATGAGCAGTTCTTC,CASSAMPGLYNEQFF
few,TRBV5-6,NA,TRBJ1-5,TGTGCCAGCAGCGGAGGCCCCACCGCCGGGCAGCCCCAGCATTTT,CASSGGPTAGQPQHF
NA,TRBV5-1,TRBD2,TRBJ2-7,TGCGCCAGCAGCTTGGTCCCCTTGCGGGGACTAGCGGGAGGGTTAGGCTCCTACGAGCAGTACTTC,CASSLVPLRGLAGGLGSYEQYF
many,TRBV29-1,NA,TRBJ2-7,TGCAGCGTTGTTTTGGTCTCCTACGAGCAGTACTTC,CSVVLVSYEQYF
NA,TRBV3-1/TRBV3-2,NA,TRBJ2-3,TGTGCCAGCAGCCAAGAACCCTACTCAGATACGCAGTATTTT,CASSQEPYSDTQYF
NA,TRBV5-4,NA,TRBJ1-5,TGTGCCAGCAGCCCAGGGGTTAAGGATCAGCCCCAGCATTTT,CASSPGVKDQPQHF
NA,TRBV28,NA,TRBJ1-5,TGTGCCAGCAGCATGGCCGGAGGTAGCAATCAGCCCCAGCATTTT,CASSMAGGSNQPQHF
NA,TRBV6-5,NA,TRBJ1-1,TGTGCCAGCAGAATGGGGATCACCATGAACACTGAAGCTTTCTTT,CASRMGITMNTEAFF
NA,TRBV7-3,NA,TRBJ1-5,TGTGCCAGCAGCTTCCGGGACGTCAGCAATCAGCCCCAGCATTTT,CASSFRDVSNQPQHF
NA,TRBV3-1/TRBV3-2,TRBD2,TRBJ2-2,TGTGCCAGCAGCCCCGGACTAGCGGGGCCTTACGGGGAGCTGTTTTTT,CASSPGLAGPYGELFF